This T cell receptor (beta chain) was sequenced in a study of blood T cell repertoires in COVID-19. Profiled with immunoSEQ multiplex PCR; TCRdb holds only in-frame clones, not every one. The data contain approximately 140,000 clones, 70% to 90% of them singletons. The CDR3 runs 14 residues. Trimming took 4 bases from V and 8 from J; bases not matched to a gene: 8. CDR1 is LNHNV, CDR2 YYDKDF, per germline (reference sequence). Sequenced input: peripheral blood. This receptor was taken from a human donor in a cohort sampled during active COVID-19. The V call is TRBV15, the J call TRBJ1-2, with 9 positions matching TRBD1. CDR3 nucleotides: TGTGCCACCAGCATACAGGGGGCCTCTAGGGGCTACACCTTC. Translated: CATSIQGASRGYTF.